This T cell receptor (beta chain) was sequenced for a study of T cell repertoires in cytomegalovirus infection. Overall study findings and caveats: What dominated the ex vivo response were HLA-C-restricted CMV-specific TCR beta clonotypes.

This CDR3 is 16 amino acids long. With 4 bases clipped from V and 6 bases from J, the junction kept 11 bases outside the gene matches. TCRdb re-called the reads through MiXCR, storing one row per CDR3 protein. Of about 740,000 distinct CDR3 sequences listed, 35% were seen once; the top ten hold about 2.8%. As for this clonotype: Its cognate antigen is unknown.

This TCR was sampled from a human donor in good health (CMV status not recorded). Some clones in this sample may be carry-over from other donors' samples. The specimen was PBMCs. This sequence joins TRBV12-3 or TRBV12-4 and TRBJ1-4, with 7 bases identical to TRBD1. Here the CDR3 DNA reads TGTGCCAGCAGTTATTCCGCGGGGAGGGGGCATGAAAAACTGTTTTTT. Amino acids: CASSYSAGRGHEKLFF.